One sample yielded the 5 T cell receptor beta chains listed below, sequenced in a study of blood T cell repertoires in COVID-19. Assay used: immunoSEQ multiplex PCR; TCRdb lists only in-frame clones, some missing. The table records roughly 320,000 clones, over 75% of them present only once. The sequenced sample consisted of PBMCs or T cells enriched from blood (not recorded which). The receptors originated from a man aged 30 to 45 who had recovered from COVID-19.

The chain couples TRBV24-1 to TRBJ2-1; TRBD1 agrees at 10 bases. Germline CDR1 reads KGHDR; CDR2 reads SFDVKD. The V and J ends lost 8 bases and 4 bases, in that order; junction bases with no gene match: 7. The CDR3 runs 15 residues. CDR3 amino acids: CATTPGTGDYNEQFF. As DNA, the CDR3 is TGTGCCACCACTCCCGGGACAGGGGATTACAATGAGCAGTTCTTC.

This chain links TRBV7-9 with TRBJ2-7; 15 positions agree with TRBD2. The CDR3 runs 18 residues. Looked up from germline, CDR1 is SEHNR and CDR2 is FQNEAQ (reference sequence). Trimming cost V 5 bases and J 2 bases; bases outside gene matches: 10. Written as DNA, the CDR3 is TGTGCCAGCAGCGCGCAACCGGGACTAGCGGGAGGTGCCTACGAGCAGTACTTC. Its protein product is CASSAQPGLAGGAYEQYF.

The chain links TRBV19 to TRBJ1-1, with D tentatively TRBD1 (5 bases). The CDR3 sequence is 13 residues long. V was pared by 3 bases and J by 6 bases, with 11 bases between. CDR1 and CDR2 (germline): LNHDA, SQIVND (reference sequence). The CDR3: CASSIAGTAEAFF. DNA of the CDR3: TGTGCCAGTAGTATCGCAGGGACTGCTGAAGCTTTCTTT. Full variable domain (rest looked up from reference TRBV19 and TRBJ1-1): DGGITQSPKYLFRKEGQNVTLSCEQNLNHDAMYWYRQDPGQGLRLIYYSQIVNDFQKGDIAEGYSVSREKKESFPLTVTSAQKNPTAFYLCASSIAGTAEAFFGQGTRLTVV.

The chain's CDR3 is CASTLNGEQYF. The CDR3 DNA reads TGTGCCAGCACCCTAAATGGCGAGCAGTACTTC. The J gene is TRBJ2-7, the V gene TRBV6-5; D unclear. Germline CDR1 MNHEY, CDR2 SVGAGI. V lost 7 bases, J lost 6 bases, and 10 bases lay in between. This CDR3 contains 11 residues.

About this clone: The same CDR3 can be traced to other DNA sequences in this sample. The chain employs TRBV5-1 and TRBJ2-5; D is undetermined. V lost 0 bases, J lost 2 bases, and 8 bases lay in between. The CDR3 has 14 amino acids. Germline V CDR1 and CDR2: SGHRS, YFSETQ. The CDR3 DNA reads TGCGCCAGCAGCTTGGGGGCAGCTCAAGAGACCCAGTACTTC. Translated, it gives CASSLGAAQETQYF.